The 25 T cell receptor beta chains reported below all come from one sample, sequenced in a study of read filtering for tumor transcriptome and immune sequencing. The library was built from about 400 ng RNA with molecular barcoded adaptors for alpha/delta and beta/gamma chains. TCRdb re-analysed the reads in MiXCR, keeping a single row per CDR3 protein. The table records about 45,000 distinct CDR3 sequences, 20% of them present only once. Sequencing was done on a sample of a population of CD138-negative cells sorted from bone marrow. These receptors were obtained from a donor aged 40 or older with multiple myeloma.

This clonotype has ten or more counts. The V gene is TRBV12-3 or TRBV12-4, the J gene TRBJ2-7; D is undetermined. This CDR3 has 15 residues. V was trimmed by 7 bases and J by 1 base, leaving 17 bases between them. In nucleotides, the CDR3 is TGTGCCAGCAACGAAGGTTGGGGAAATTCCTACGAGCAGTACTTC. Translating it yields CASNEGWGNSYEQYF.

In this sample, this clonotype turned up a few times. This sequence joins TRBV29-1 and TRBJ2-7; 11 bases line up with TRBD2. J lost 2 bases, V lost 1 base, and 4 bases had no gene match. CDR3 length equals 15 residues. The V gene's germline CDR1 is SQVTM and CDR2 ANQGSEA. The DNA for the CDR3 is TGCAGCGTTGAAGGGCTAGCGGGAGGCACCTACGAGCAGTACTTC. Encoded protein: CSVEGLAGGTYEQYF.

This chain uses TRBV12-3 or TRBV12-4 with TRBJ2-1; 10 nucleotides match TRBD2. V trimming: 6 bases; J trimming: 10 bases; junction bases outside the gene matches: 6. The CDR3 has 13 amino acids. The CDR3 DNA reads as TGTGCCAGCAGGATTAGCGGGGGGACGGAGCAGTTCTTC. It yields the protein CASRISGGTEQFF.

This chain joins TRBV5-6 and TRBJ2-1, with 7 bases fitting TRBD1. V dropped 4 bases and J dropped 9; count of bases not matched to a gene: 7. The CDR3 has 13 residues. From germline, CDR1 is SGHDT and CDR2 YYEEEE. The CDR3 protein is CASSPTGKGEQFF. DNA for the CDR3: TGTGCCAGCAGCCCGACAGGGAAAGGTGAGCAGTTCTTC.

Comments on this clonotype: Mismatch with germline at one junction end may stem from a read error. The V call is TRBV2, the J call TRBJ2-1; 7 bases align to TRBD1. CDR1 and CDR2 from the germline V gene are SNHLY and FYNNEI. The CDR3 extends over 15 amino acids. The CDR3 sequence: CAGSQRGQGYIEQFF. In DNA, the CDR3 is TGTGCTGGCAGCCAGAGGGGGCAAGGTTACATTGAGCAGTTCTTC.

Turning to this clonotype: This may be a read error, as it is one base from a much larger clone. The chain uses TRBV28 and TRBJ2-1, with TRBD1 matching 10 bases. This CDR3 contains 14 residues. The ends lost 7 bases at V and 7 bases at J; junction bases unmatched: 7. CDR1 MDHEN and CDR2 SYDVKM come from the germline V gene. The CDR3 sequence: CASTPGQGINEQFF. The CDR3 DNA reads TGTGCCAGCACCCCGGGACAGGGGATAAATGAGCAGTTCTTC. Full variable domain (outside the CDR3, taken from reference TRBV28 and TRBJ2-1): DVKVTQSSRYLVKRTGEKVFLECVQDMDHENMFWYRQDPGLGLRLIYFSYDVKMKEKGDIPEGYSVSREKKERFSLILESASTNQTSMYLCASTPGQGINEQFFGPGTRLTVL.

This clonotype appeared many times. The gene calls are TRBV6-5 and TRBJ2-1, with 9 bases identical to TRBD2. V was pared by 5 bases and J by 0 bases, with 8 bases of the junction left unmatched. CDR1 is MNHEY, CDR2 SVGAGI, per germline. The CDR3 runs 17 residues. CDR3 bases: TGTGCCAGCAGTCCCCGGACTAGCGCTAACTCCTACAATGAGCAGTTCTTC. Translation gives CASSPRTSANSYNEQFF.

This clonotype was observed a few times. J is TRBJ1-1 and V is TRBV10-3; D is unclear. V lost 4 bases, J lost 0 bases, and 12 bases lay in between. Germline CDR1 reads ENHRY; CDR2 reads SYGVKD. The CDR3 has 15 residues. The CDR3 DNA reads TGTGCCATCAGTGTTAAGGACGAACTGAACACTGAAGCTTTCTTT. Protein sequence: CAISVKDELNTEAFF.

Note on this clonotype: A clone one base away is much larger, so this may be a read error. The gene calls are TRBV6-2 or TRBV6-3 and TRBJ1-2; D is ambiguous. Germline CDR1 reads MNHEY; CDR2 reads SVGEGT. The CDR3 is made up of 14 amino acids. The germline V and J ends were trimmed by 6 bases and 1 base, with 12 bases remaining between them. The CDR3, as DNA: TGTGCCAGCAGATTAACAGAGGTTAACTATGGCTACACCTTC. As protein: CASRLTEVNYGYTF.

With regard to this clonotype: A clone one base away is much larger, so this may be a read error. The chain joins TRBV7-9 to TRBJ2-1; no clear D gene. The germline gives CDR1 SEHNR, CDR2 FQNEAQ (reference sequence). The CDR3 consists of 13 residues. CDR3 coding DNA: TGTGCCAGCAGCTTAAGAAGTAACGATGAGCGGTTCTTC. It is translated as CASSLRSNDERFF. The variable domain in full, completed from reference TRBV7-9 and TRBJ2-1, reads DTGVSQNPRHKITKRGQNVTFRCDPISEHNRLYWYRQTLGQGPEFLTYFQNEAQLEKSRLLSDRFSAERPKGSFSTLEIQRTEQGDSAMYLCASSLRSNDERFFGPGTRLTVL.

This clonotype was counted at least ten times. In nucleotides, the CDR3 is TGTGCCAGCAGCTTGGCCTCGCGTCAGCCCCAGCATTTT. This encodes CASSLASRQPQHF. This chain uses TRBV5-5 with TRBJ1-5; D gene ambiguous. Germline V lookup: CDR1 SGHKS, CDR2 YYEKEE (reference sequence). This CDR3 has 13 residues. V lost 0 bases to trimming and J lost 6 bases, with 7 bases between them.

This clonotype has ten or more counts. CDR3 in DNA: TGTGCCAGCAGTTACGGGGCAGGATTGGGCGAGCAGTACTTC. It yields the protein CASSYGAGLGEQYF. This chain links TRBV6-1 with TRBJ2-7; TRBD1 or TRBD2 may be the D gene (5 bases each). V lost 5 bases, J lost 6 bases, and 17 bases lay in between. This CDR3 is 14 amino acids long. The V gene's germline CDR1 is MNHNS and CDR2 SASEGT.

The gene calls are TRBV19 and TRBJ1-2; D gene unclear. CDR1 LNHDA and CDR2 SQIVND come from the germline V gene (reference sequence). CDR3 length: 11 residues. CDR3 DNA sequence: TGTGTCAGCCAGGAGAACTATGGCTACACCTTC. It encodes CVSQENYGYTF.

This clonotype was seen a handful of times. The chain uses TRBV6-1 and TRBJ1-4; D is unclear. Germline values: CDR1 MNHNS, CDR2 SASEGT. The V and J ends lost 8 bases and 5 bases respectively, with 18 bases between them. This CDR3 spans 15 amino acids. DNA of the CDR3: TGTGCCAGCCAGTTCTGGACGGTGTCCAATGAAAAACTGTTTTTT. Translation: CASQFWTVSNEKLFF.

This clonotype was counted ten times or more. This chain uses TRBV2 with TRBJ2-5; 13 nucleotides line up with TRBD2. This CDR3 contains 15 residues. V lost 6 bases and J lost 1; bases outside the gene matches: 2. Looked up from germline, CDR1 is SNHLY and CDR2 is FYNNEI. The CDR3 is CASSGTSGTQETQYF. The CDR3 coding sequence is TGTGCCAGCAGCGGGACTAGCGGGACCCAAGAGACCCAGTACTTC.

Ten or more counts support this clonotype. This chain joins TRBV28 and TRBJ2-7; D may be TRBD2 (6 bases). Germline-derived CDR1 and CDR2 are MDHEN and SYDVKM. CDR3 length: 14 residues. Trimming pared 4 bases from V and 1 base from J, leaving 11 bases between. The CDR3 DNA reads TGTGCCAGCAGTTCTCCTAGCGCGTCCTACGAGCAGTACTTC. Amino acids: CASSSPSASYEQYF.

This clonotype has a count of ten or more. The rearrangement uses TRBV24-1 and TRBJ2-1; the match to TRBD1 covers 7 bases. V shed 5 bases and J 5 bases; nucleotides not matched to a gene: 2. There are 13 residues in the CDR3. CDR1 and CDR2 (germline): KGHDR, SFDVKD. CDR3 sequence: CATSGGQHNEQFF. In DNA, the CDR3 is TGTGCCACCAGTGGGGGACAGCACAATGAGCAGTTCTTC.

This clonotype was seen many times. The chain joins TRBV28 to TRBJ1-5; TRBD1 agrees at 12 bases. Germline CDR1 MDHEN, CDR2 SYDVKM. The CDR3 totals 16 residues. V shed 5 bases and J 5 bases; nucleotides not matched to a gene: 7. CDR3 region: CASSAGTGGAYQPQHF. CDR3 coding DNA: TGTGCCAGCAGTGCCGGGACAGGGGGCGCTTATCAGCCCCAGCATTTT.

This clonotype was found once. A junction end diverges from the germline sequence, so it may reflect a read error. The chain recombines TRBV12-3 or TRBV12-4 with TRBJ2-4; TRBD1 is a possible D gene (5 bases). This CDR3 has 15 residues. CDR3 sequence (DNA): TGCGCCAGCAATTTGGTTTGGGGCCGTGAAAACATTCAGTACTTC. It specifies CASNLVWGRENIQYF.

Comment on this clonotype: It may be a read error: a sequence one base away is much more abundant. The V gene is TRBV29-1, the J gene TRBJ2-3; 10 bases map to TRBD2. The CDR3 consists of 15 residues. V dropped 3 bases and J dropped 0; count of bases not matched to a gene: 3. The germline V gene has CDR1 SQVTM and CDR2 ANQGSEA. CDR3 DNA sequence: TGCAGCGTTGAGAAGACTAGCGGGAGCACAGATACGCAGTATTTT. Its translation: CSVEKTSGSTDTQYF.

This clonotype was seen a few times. The junction departs from the called germline gene at one end, perhaps through a read error. The genes are TRBV11-3 and TRBJ1-1; perhaps TRBD1 as D (5 bases). Germline assignment: CDR1 SGHNT and CDR2 YENEEA. The CDR3 totals 13 residues. CDR3 nucleotides: TGTGCCGGCAGCTTAGGGACGGGCACTGAAGCTTTCTTT. Residues: CAGSLGTGTEAFF.

This clonotype was counted at least ten times. The chain carries TRBV28 and TRBJ2-1, with 7 positions matching TRBD2. CDR1 MDHEN and CDR2 SYDVKM come from the germline V gene. V lost 3 bases to trimming and J lost 5 bases; unmatched junction nucleotides: 19. CDR3 length: 19 amino acids. The CDR3 DNA reads TGTGCCAGCAGTTTTTTCCTCGCGGGAGAAGGATTGCCACACAATGAGCAGTTCTTC. It yields the protein CASSFFLAGEGLPHNEQFF.

At least ten counts were recorded for this clonotype. The chain carries TRBV29-1 and TRBJ2-1, with D possibly TRBD2 on 5 matching bases. V was clipped by 4 bases and J by 6 bases, with 13 bases between them. CDR3 length: 13 amino acids. Germline V gives CDR1 SQVTM, CDR2 ANQGSEA. CDR3 amino acids: CSVVQRWANEQFF. CDR3 sequence (DNA): TGCAGCGTTGTTCAGCGGTGGGCCAATGAGCAGTTCTTC.

Regarding this clonotype: This likely came from a read error, as a far larger clone is one base away. The CDR3 DNA reads TGTGCCAGCAGTTTAGGGTCCTCCAGCACTGAAGCTTTCTTT. Its protein is CASSLGSSSTEAFF. The chain combines TRBV12-3 or TRBV12-4 with TRBJ1-1; no clear D. Trimming removed 1 base from V and 4 bases from J, with 10 bases in between. The CDR3 is 14 amino acids.

This clonotype was seen many times. V gene TRBV30 combines with J gene TRBJ2-3; 7 bases are a match to TRBD2. V lost 0 bases, J lost 4 bases, and 4 bases stayed unmatched. This CDR3 comprises 14 residues. Germline V gives CDR1 GTSNPN, CDR2 SVGIG (reference sequence). The CDR3, as DNA: TGTGCCTGGAGTGTGGGCGGGAGCGCAGATACGCAGTATTTT. Translated, it gives CAWSVGGSADTQYF.